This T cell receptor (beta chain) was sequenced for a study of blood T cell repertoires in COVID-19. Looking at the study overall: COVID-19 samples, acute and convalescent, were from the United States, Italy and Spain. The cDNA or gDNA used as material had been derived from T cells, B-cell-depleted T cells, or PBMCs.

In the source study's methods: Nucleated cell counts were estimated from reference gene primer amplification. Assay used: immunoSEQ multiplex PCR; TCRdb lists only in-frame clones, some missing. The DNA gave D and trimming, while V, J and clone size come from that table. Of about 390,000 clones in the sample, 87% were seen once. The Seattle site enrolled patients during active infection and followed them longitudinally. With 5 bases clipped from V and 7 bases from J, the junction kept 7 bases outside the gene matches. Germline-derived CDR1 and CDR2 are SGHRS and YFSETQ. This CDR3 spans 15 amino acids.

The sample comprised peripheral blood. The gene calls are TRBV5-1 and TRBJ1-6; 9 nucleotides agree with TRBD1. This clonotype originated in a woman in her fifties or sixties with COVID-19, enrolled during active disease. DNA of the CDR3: TGCGCCAGCAGTATCGGACAGGGGATGAATTCACCCCTCCACTTT. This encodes CASSIGQGMNSPLHF.